This TCR beta chain was found in a study of blood T cell repertoires in COVID-19. Study-level information: Collection of acute and convalescent COVID-19 samples took place in the United States, Italy and Spain. T cells, B-cell-depleted T cells, or PBMCs provided the cDNA or gDNA that served as material.

Deletions cut 0 bases from V and 2 bases from J, with 23 bases between. CDR1 is SGDLS, CDR2 YYNGEE, per germline. The CDR3 has 19 residues. Sequenced by immunoSEQ multiplex PCR; TCRdb stores in-frame clones only, minus some. Here the sample spans under 400,000 clones, about 89% being singletons. The J gene is TRBJ1-1, the V gene TRBV9; D perhaps matches TRBD1 (6 bases). This TCR was sampled from a woman in her 30s with COVID-19, enrolled during active disease. Material: peripheral blood. In DNA form, the CDR3 reads TGTGCCAGCAGCGTAGCTACCAAGGATTGGGACACCACCAACACTGAAGCTTTCTTT. The encoded protein is CASSVATKDWDTTNTEAFF.